Shown below are 32 T cell receptor beta chains from a single sample sequenced in a study of T cells in Graves' hyperthyroidism and ophthalmopathy (dated by TCRdb to between 2018 and 2021). Library generation was performed with multiplex PCR. The instrument was an Illumina HiSeq 2000. TCR beta CDR3 regions were amplified from RNA transcripts. A first-round RT-PCR of the TCR CDR3 used the HTBI primer set with the Qiagen OneStep RT-PCR kit. TCRdb reprocessing: public reads trimmed at Q25 with fastp, clones called with MiXCR, in-frame beta chains kept. Every distinct CDR3 protein forms one entry, paired with its most common genes and DNA. For this sample the table gives around 250,000 distinct CDR3 sequences, of which about 16% were detected only once. The ten top clones hold more than 25% of the sample. Sequenced: blood. The receptors were sampled from a woman younger than 30 with Graves' ophthalmopathy.

This clonotype was counted ten times or more. V gene TRBV30 combines with J gene TRBJ2-5; D gene unclear. CDR1 is GTSNPN, CDR2 SVGIG, per germline (reference sequence). CDR3 size: 13 residues. V was clipped by 4 bases and J by 1 base, with 10 bases between them. The CDR3 sequence is CAWKLPGQETQYF. In DNA form, the CDR3 reads TGTGCCTGGAAACTCCCGGGCCAAGAGACCCAGTACTTC. The entire variable domain, with the rest obtained from reference TRBV30 and TRBJ2-5, is as follows: SQTIHQWPATLVQPVGSPLSLECTVEGTSNPNLYWYRQAAGRGLQLLFYSVGIGQISSEVPQNLSASRPQDRQFILSSKKLLLSDSGFYLCAWKLPGQETQYFGPGTRLLVL.

There are many counts of this clonotype. The rearrangement uses TRBV7-3 and TRBJ2-1; the D gene is possibly TRBD1 (7 bases). This CDR3 region has 15 residues. Germline loops: CDR1 SGHTA, CDR2 FQGTGA. Between the trimmed V and J ends, which lost 5 bases and 2 bases, there was a span of 13 bases. The CDR3 region is CASSPTRGPYNEQFF. In DNA form, the CDR3 reads TGTGCCAGCAGCCCGACTAGGGGGCCCTACAATGAGCAGTTCTTC.

This clonotype occurred many times. The V call is TRBV28, the J call TRBJ1-3, with D possibly being TRBD1 (6 bases). V was clipped by 6 bases and J by 4 bases, with 19 bases between them. The CDR3 has 16 amino acids. Germline CDR1 reads MDHEN; CDR2 reads SYDVKM. CDR3 DNA: TGTGCCAGCAGCCACCACGGACAGAAATCAGGAAACACCATATATTTT. This translates into CASSHHGQKSGNTIYF.

This clonotype was seen repeatedly, ten times or more. The chain links TRBV6-1 to TRBJ1-6; 9 bases are shared with TRBD1. Losses at the gene ends were 6 bases for V and 7 bases for J; bases not matched to a gene: 10. Germline values: CDR1 MNHNS, CDR2 SASEGT. The CDR3 is made up of 16 amino acids. CDR3 amino acids: CASSQGGQGVNSPLHF. The CDR3 bases are TGTGCCAGCAGCCAAGGGGGACAGGGTGTCAATTCACCCCTCCACTTT.

This clonotype was observed a few times. The chain combines TRBV28 with TRBJ1-5, with 11 positions matching TRBD1. The V gene's germline CDR1 is MDHEN and CDR2 SYDVKM. V lost 0 bases, J lost 7 bases, and 8 bases stayed unmatched. The CDR3 sequence is 17 residues long. CDR3 nucleotides: TGTGCCAGCAGTTTATGGGGGACAGGGGGAAGTCGGCAGCCCCAGCATTTT. Encoded protein: CASSLWGTGGSRQPQHF. Based on the CDR3 plus reference TRBV28 and TRBJ1-5, the full variable domain is DVKVTQSSRYLVKRTGEKVFLECVQDMDHENMFWYRQDPGLGLRLIYFSYDVKMKEKGDIPEGYSVSREKKERFSLILESASTNQTSMYLCASSLWGTGGSRQPQHFGDGTRLSIL.

This clonotype was counted many times. The chain has TRBV12-3 or TRBV12-4 and TRBJ2-7, with TRBD2 as a possible D gene (6 bases). Trimming cost V 5 bases and J 0 bases, with 14 bases left between them. The CDR3 runs 15 residues. CDR3 protein: CASSPKGLLSYEQYF. The CDR3, as DNA: TGTGCCAGCAGTCCCAAGGGACTTCTCTCCTACGAGCAGTACTTC.

The rearrangement joins TRBV7-3 to TRBJ2-1; D is uncertain. Trimming removed 1 base at V and 0 bases at J, with 13 bases between. This CDR3 comprises 17 residues. Per the germline V gene, CDR1 is SGHTA and CDR2 is FQGTGA. The CDR3 reads CASSLSRLPSSYNEQFF. The CDR3 coding sequence is TGTGCCAGCAGCTTAAGTCGACTCCCAAGCTCCTACAATGAGCAGTTCTTC.

In its sample, this clonotype was seen a few times. The V gene is TRBV19, the J gene TRBJ1-2; possibly TRBD1 for D (6 bases). The V gene's germline CDR1 is LNHDA and CDR2 SQIVND (reference sequence). V was clipped by 6 bases and J by 3 bases, with 11 bases between them. The CDR3 length is 13 residues. CDR3: CASRTRGDYGYTF. DNA of the CDR3: TGTGCCAGTAGAACCAGGGGAGACTATGGCTACACCTTC.

This clonotype was seen at least ten times. A read error may be the cause here, since a much bigger clone is one base away. This CDR3 fails to terminate in the conserved phenylalanine or tryptophan, so it likely reflects a read error. V usage is TRBV6-1 and J usage is TRBJ1-1; D not certain. The CDR3 has 15 amino acids. Germline CDR1 is MNHNS and CDR2 is SASEGT. Trimming removed 2 bases at V and 0 bases at J, with 10 bases between. The CDR3 here is CASSELRRMNTEAFS. CDR3 coding DNA: TGTGCCAGCAGTGAATTAAGACGGATGAACACTGAAGCTTTCTCT.

This clonotype came up a few times. The CDR3 spells CASSPQGWNTGELFF. The CDR3 bases are TGTGCCAGCAGCCCACAGGGGTGGAACACCGGGGAGCTGTTTTTT. The chain joins TRBV7-2 to TRBJ2-2; 7 bases are a match to TRBD1. In germline, CDR1 is SGHTA, CDR2 FQGNSA. The CDR3 totals 15 residues. V gave up 5 bases and J gave up 1 base; unmatched junction bases: 4.

Only a few counts were recorded for this clonotype. The chain is built from TRBV5-8 and TRBJ1-1; D uncertain. The CDR3 covers 11 residues. Germline assignment: CDR1 SGHTS and CDR2 YDEGEE. The ends were cut back, 7 bases at V and 2 bases at J, with 6 bases in the middle. CDR3 in DNA: TGTGCCAGCTCTATAAACACTGAAGCTTTCTTT. Its protein product is CASSINTEAFF.

This clonotype was detected many times. CDR3 region: CASRGYGTGGSRQPQHF. CDR3 in DNA: TGTGCCAGCAGGGGTTACGGGACAGGGGGAAGTCGGCAGCCCCAGCATTTT. The genes are TRBV28 and TRBJ1-5; TRBD1 aligns across 11 bases. The CDR3 spans 17 residues. The junction had 14 bases not matched to a gene; V was cut back by 6 bases and J by 7 bases. Germline V CDR1 and CDR2: MDHEN, SYDVKM.

For this clonotype: Just one base apart from a much larger clone, this may be a read error. The chain carries TRBV7-9 and TRBJ1-4, with D tentatively TRBD1 (6 bases). V gave up 6 bases and J gave up 5 bases, with 16 bases separating them. CDR1 SEHNR and CDR2 FQNEAQ come from the germline V gene (reference sequence). The CDR3 extends over 15 amino acids. The CDR3 spells CASRKGGDCNEKLFF. CDR3 coding DNA: TGTGCCAGCAGGAAAGGGGGGGACTGCAATGAAAAACTGTTTTTT.

This clonotype has at least ten counts. The CDR3, as DNA: TGTGCCAGCAGCTTAGGGGGAGCTAGCCCCAAAAACATTCAGTACTTC. It specifies CASSLGGASPKNIQYF. The J gene is TRBJ2-4, the V gene TRBV11-2; D possibly corresponds to TRBD2 (5 bases). Between the trimmed V and J ends, which lost 1 base and 2 bases, there was a span of 12 bases. Germline V gene data show CDR1 as SGHAT and CDR2 as FQNNGV. The CDR3 runs to 16 residues.

This clonotype was seen a few times. The junction departs from germline at one end; a sequencing error may be responsible. The chain couples TRBV10-3 to TRBJ1-6, with unresolved D. This CDR3 is 14 amino acids long. Germline V gene lookup returns CDR1 ENHRY and CDR2 SYGVKD. The DNA for the CDR3 is TGTGCCAGCAGTAACTCGGAGAGCAATTCACCCCTCCACTTT. Protein sequence: CASSNSESNSPLHF.

The sample holds many counts of this clonotype. This sequence joins TRBV7-2 and TRBJ2-3; TRBD2 matches at 10 bases. The junction had 6 bases not matched to a gene; V was cut back by 1 base and J by 5 bases. CDR1 SGHTA and CDR2 FQGNSA come from the germline V gene. The length of the CDR3 is 16 residues. CDR3 loop: CASSLVVAGGVDTQYF. CDR3 in DNA: TGTGCCAGCAGCTTAGTGGTAGCGGGGGGTGTAGATACGCAGTATTTT.

This clonotype was seen a few times. This clone may be a read error of a much larger clone one base away. The chain joins TRBV7-2 to TRBJ2-7; 8 positions match TRBD2. The germline V gene encodes CDR1 SGHTA and CDR2 FQGNSA. The CDR3 runs 15 residues. Losses at the gene ends were 1 base for V and 5 bases for J; bases not matched to a gene: 7. The CDR3 DNA is TGTGCCAGCAGCTTAGACGGGGGGGGCGGGAACGAGCAGTACTTC. Protein product: CASSLDGGGGNEQYF.

This sequence joins TRBV5-1 and TRBJ2-3, with 7 bases aligning to TRBD2. The CDR3 extends over 16 amino acids. Germline V gives CDR1 SGHRS, CDR2 YFSETQ. J lost 4 bases, V lost 0 bases, and 8 bases had no gene match. CDR3 region: CASSLGDSGYADTQYF. CDR3 in DNA: TGCGCCAGCAGCTTGGGGGATAGCGGGTACGCAGATACGCAGTATTTT.

In its sample, this clonotype was seen many times. The chain uses TRBV4-1 and TRBJ2-7; TRBD1 aligns across 9 bases. Germline CDR1 reads MGHRA; CDR2 reads YSYEKL. CDR3 length: 16 residues. J was trimmed by 1 base and V by 4 bases; bases with no gene match: 8. The CDR3 DNA reads as TGCGCCAGCAGCCCGGTAGGAGACAGGGGGTCCTACGAGCAGTACTTC. Translated: CASSPVGDRGSYEQYF.

There are many counts of this clonotype. V is TRBV29-1 and J is TRBJ1-4; 9 positions agree with TRBD1. Trimming removed 0 bases from V and 8 bases from J; junction bases left unmatched: 10. Germline assignment: CDR1 SQVTM and CDR2 ANQGSEA. The length of the CDR3 is 16 residues. The CDR3 spells CSVEDRGGTGGEKLFF. DNA for the CDR3: TGCAGCGTTGAAGACCGGGGGGGCACAGGGGGCGAAAAACTGTTTTTT.

In this sample, this clonotype turned up many times. This chain connects TRBV30 to TRBJ1-2; possibly TRBD1 for D (5 bases). Germline V gene data show CDR1 as GTSNPN and CDR2 as SVGIG (reference sequence). V lost 2 bases, J lost 0 bases, and 19 bases lay in between. The CDR3 is made up of 17 amino acids. The CDR3 DNA reads as TGTGCCTGGAGTATGAACGAGCCGGGACCGGCTAACTATGGCTACACCTTC. Translated, it gives CAWSMNEPGPANYGYTF.

The chain recombines TRBV19 with TRBJ2-1; weak D call: TRBD1 (5 bases). The CDR3 runs 15 residues. Trimming removed 1 base from V and 5 bases from J, with 12 bases in between. The germline V gene has CDR1 LNHDA and CDR2 SQIVND (reference sequence). Written as DNA, the CDR3 is TGTGCCAGTAGTATAGCAAGGTTCAGGGACAATGAGCAGTTCTTC. Its translation is CASSIARFRDNEQFF. The variable domain in full, with the rest retrieved from reference TRBV19 and TRBJ2-1, is DGGITQSPKYLFRKEGQNVTLSCEQNLNHDAMYWYRQDPGQGLRLIYYSQIVNDFQKGDIAEGYSVSREKKESFPLTVTSAQKNPTAFYLCASSIARFRDNEQFFGPGTRLTVL.

This clonotype was recorded many times. The V gene is TRBV19, the J gene TRBJ1-2; D not certain. CDR3 length equals 12 residues. The germline V gene has CDR1 LNHDA and CDR2 SQIVND (reference sequence). V was trimmed by 7 bases and J by 11 bases, leaving 17 bases between them. CDR3 loop: CASTQPRVQYTF. As DNA, the CDR3 is TGTGCCAGTACCCAACCCCGCGTCCAATACACCTTC.

There are many counts of this clonotype. The chain uses TRBV7-6 and TRBJ2-7; the D is unclear. This CDR3 is built from 12 residues. The germline gives CDR1 SGHVS, CDR2 FNYEAQ. V lost 5 bases, J lost 2 bases, and 7 bases lay in between. CDR3 in amino acids: CASSPDTYEQYF. The CDR3 DNA follows: TGTGCCAGCAGCCCAGATACCTACGAGCAGTACTTC.

This chain connects TRBV20-1 to TRBJ2-5; 12 bases are a match to TRBD2. The germline gives CDR1 DFQATT, CDR2 SNEGSKA (reference sequence). Trimming took 6 bases from V and 5 from J; bases not matched to a gene: 10. This CDR3 spans 15 amino acids. Here the CDR3 DNA reads TGCAGTGCGGCTCTAGCGGGAGGGCCGGGGGAGACCCAGTACTTC. Translating gives CSAALAGGPGETQYF.

This clonotype was seen many times. This sequence joins TRBV20-1 and TRBJ2-7; D possibly corresponds to TRBD1 (5 bases). V was cut by 2 bases and J by 0 bases, with 8 bases left in between. The CDR3 contains 13 residues. Germline V gene lookup returns CDR1 DFQATT and CDR2 SNEGSKA (reference sequence). DNA of the CDR3: TGCAGTGCTAGAACAGGCTTCTCCTACGAGCAGTACTTC. This encodes CSARTGFSYEQYF.

This clonotype was found a few times. The rearrangement joins TRBV24-1 to TRBJ2-3, with 8 bases aligning to TRBD1. The CDR3 loop spans 17 amino acids. Germline CDR1 reads KGHDR; CDR2 reads SFDVKD. V shed 4 bases and J 6 bases; nucleotides not matched to a gene: 14. The CDR3 spells CATSDRIGQGYFDTQYF. CDR3 nucleotides: TGTGCCACCAGTGACCGGATCGGACAGGGTTATTTTGATACGCAGTATTTT.

This clonotype occurred a few times. One junction end disagrees with the germline gene, perhaps due to a read error. The chain couples TRBV12-3 or TRBV12-4 to TRBJ2-3; D ambiguous. This CDR3 region has 15 residues. The CDR3 DNA follows: TGTGCCAGCACCTCCAACCCGTCGGTCCCAGATACGCAGTATTTC. Translated: CASTSNPSVPDTQYF.

Ten or more counts support this clonotype. The CDR3 protein is CASSFGGISGNTIYF. The CDR3 DNA sequence: TGTGCCAGCAGTTTTGGTGGGATCTCTGGAAACACCATATATTTT. V gene TRBV28 combines with J gene TRBJ1-3; D ambiguous. V was shortened by 3 bases and J by 0 bases, with 9 bases between the two germline ends. The CDR3 is 15 amino acids. Germline CDR1 MDHEN, CDR2 SYDVKM.

There are many counts of this clonotype. The rearrangement joins TRBV7-2 to TRBJ1-5; D unclear. Germline CDR1 reads SGHTA; CDR2 reads FQGNSA. The CDR3 spans 14 residues. V lost 1 base and J 1 base, leaving 5 bases between the germline ends. The DNA for the CDR3 is TGTGCCAGCAGCTTAGTCCCAAGCAATCAGCCCCAGCATTTT. Translation: CASSLVPSNQPQHF.

This clonotype showed up many times. The J gene is TRBJ2-1, the V gene TRBV6-5, with 7 bases aligning to TRBD2. CDR1 is MNHEY and CDR2 is SVGAGI in the germline V gene. V lost 2 bases to trimming and J lost 9 bases; unmatched junction nucleotides: 4. The CDR3 loop spans 13 amino acids. In DNA, the CDR3 is TGTGCCAGCAGTTACGGGGGGGTGGGTGAGCAGTTCTTC. This translates into CASSYGGVGEQFF.

This clonotype was seen many times. V is TRBV19 and J is TRBJ1-5; 8 positions agree with TRBD1. Germline trimming cut 4 bases from V and 0 bases from J; bases unmatched to any gene: 11. Germline CDR1 reads LNHDA; CDR2 reads SQIVND (reference sequence). The CDR3 spans 18 residues. Here the CDR3 DNA reads TGTGCCAGTAGTACCAGGGACAGGCGAGCGCATAGCAATCAGCCCCAGCATTTT. Amino acids: CASSTRDRRAHSNQPQHF.